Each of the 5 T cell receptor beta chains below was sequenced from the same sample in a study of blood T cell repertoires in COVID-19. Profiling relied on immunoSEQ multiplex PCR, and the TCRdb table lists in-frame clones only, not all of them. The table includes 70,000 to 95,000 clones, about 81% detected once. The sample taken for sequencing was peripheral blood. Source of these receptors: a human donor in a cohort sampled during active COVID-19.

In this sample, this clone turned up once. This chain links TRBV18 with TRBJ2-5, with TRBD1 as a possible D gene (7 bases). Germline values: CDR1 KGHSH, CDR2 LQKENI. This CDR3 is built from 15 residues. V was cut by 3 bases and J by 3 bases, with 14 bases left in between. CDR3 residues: CASSPSRGTEETQYF. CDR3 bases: TGTGCCAGCTCACCCTCACGCGGGACAGAAGAGACCCAGTACTTC. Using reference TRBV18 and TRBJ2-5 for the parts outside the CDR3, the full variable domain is NAGVMQNPRHLVRRRGQEARLRCSPMKGHSHVYWYRQLPEEGLKFMVYLQKENIIDESGMPKERFSAEFPKEGPSILRIQQVVRGDSAAYFCASSPSRGTEETQYFGPGTRLLVL.

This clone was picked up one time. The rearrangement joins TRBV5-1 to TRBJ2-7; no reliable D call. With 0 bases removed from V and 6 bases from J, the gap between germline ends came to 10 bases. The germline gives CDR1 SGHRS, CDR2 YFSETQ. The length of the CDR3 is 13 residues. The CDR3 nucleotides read TGCGCCAGCAGCTTGGTCGAGCGAGGCGAGCAGTACTTC. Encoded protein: CASSLVERGEQYF.

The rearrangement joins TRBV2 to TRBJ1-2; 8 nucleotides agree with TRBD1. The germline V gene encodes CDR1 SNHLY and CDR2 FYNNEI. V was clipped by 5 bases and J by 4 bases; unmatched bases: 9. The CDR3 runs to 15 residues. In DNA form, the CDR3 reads TGTGCCAGCAGTTACGACAGGGGTATTGCCTATGGCTACACCTTC. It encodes CASSYDRGIAYGYTF.

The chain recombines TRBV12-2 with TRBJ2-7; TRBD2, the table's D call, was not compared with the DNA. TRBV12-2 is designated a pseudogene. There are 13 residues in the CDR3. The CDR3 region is CASRCGRFYEQYF. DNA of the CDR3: TGTGCAAGTCGCTGCGGCCGATTCTACGAGCAGTACTTC.

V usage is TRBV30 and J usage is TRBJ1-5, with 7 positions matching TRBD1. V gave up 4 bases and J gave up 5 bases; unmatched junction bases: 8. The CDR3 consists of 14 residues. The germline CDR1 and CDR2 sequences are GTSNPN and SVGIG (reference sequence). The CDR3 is CAWKRDSYDQPQHF. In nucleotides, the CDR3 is TGTGCCTGGAAGAGGGACAGCTATGATCAGCCCCAGCATTTT.